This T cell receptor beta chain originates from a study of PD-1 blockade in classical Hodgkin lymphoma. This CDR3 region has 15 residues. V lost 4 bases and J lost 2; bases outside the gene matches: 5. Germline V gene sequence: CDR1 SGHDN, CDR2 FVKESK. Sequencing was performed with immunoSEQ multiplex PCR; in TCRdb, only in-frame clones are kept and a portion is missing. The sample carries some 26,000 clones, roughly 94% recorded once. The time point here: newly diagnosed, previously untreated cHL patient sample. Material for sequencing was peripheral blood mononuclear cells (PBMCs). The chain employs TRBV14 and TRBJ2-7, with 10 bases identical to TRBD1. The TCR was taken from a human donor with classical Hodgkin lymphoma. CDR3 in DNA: TGTGCCAGCAGCCTGGGACAGGGGAGAGCCTACGAGCAGTACTTC. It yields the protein CASSLGQGRAYEQYF.